This TCR beta chain is from a study of blood T cell repertoires in COVID-19. CDR1 is KGHSH, CDR2 LQKENI, per germline. V lost 6 bases, J lost 7 bases, and 9 bases stayed unmatched. This CDR3 has 15 amino acids. This clone has only a few counts. This table comes from immunoSEQ multiplex PCR, and its TCRdb copy is limited to in-frame clones, with some not included. The sample gives some 50,000 clones, less than 85% of which show up once; around 4.5% is in the top ten. V is TRBV18 and J is TRBJ1-5, with 10 positions matching TRBD1. This TCR came from a middle-aged man with active COVID-19. Specimen: peripheral blood. CDR3 in amino acids: CASSQGQGMDQPQHF. In DNA form, the CDR3 reads TGTGCCAGCTCCCAGGGACAGGGGATGGACCAGCCCCAGCATTTT. The complete variable domain, with remaining parts taken from reference TRBV18 and TRBJ1-5, reads NAGVMQNPRHLVRRRGQEARLRCSPMKGHSHVYWYRQLPEEGLKFMVYLQKENIIDESGMPKERFSAEFPKEGPSILRIQQVVRGDSAAYFCASSQGQGMDQPQHFGDGTRLSIL.